This TCR beta chain was sequenced for a study of T-cell reconstitution after alpha-beta-depleted transplantation in children. Preparation of the TCRbeta library was carried out with unique molecular identifiers. TCRdb reprocessed the PCR reads with MiXCR, giving one entry per CDR3 protein. The table lists approximately 420,000 distinct CDR3 sequences, roughly 10% of them singletons. This receptor was taken from a human donor who donated a stem cell graft to a child with acute myeloid leukemia. Sequencing was performed on PBMCs from the stem cell graft donor, taken from the stem cell graft.

The DNA of the CDR3 is TGCGCCAGCAGCTCTTCGGACAGATACAATGAGCAGTTCTTC. The encoded protein is CASSSSDRYNEQFF. The genes are TRBV5-1 and TRBJ2-1; tentatively, D is TRBD1 (6 bases). V gave up 3 bases and J gave up 4 bases, with 11 bases separating them. In germline, CDR1 is SGHRS, CDR2 YFSETQ. The CDR3 totals 14 residues.